The present TCR beta chain was sequenced within a study of blood T cell repertoires in COVID-19. Whole-study context: Acute-phase and convalescent COVID-19 samples originated in the United States, Italy and Spain. T cells, B-cell-depleted T cells, or PBMCs provided the cDNA or gDNA that served as material.

The trim removed 2 bases at V and 1 base at J, leaving 7 bases unmatched. The CDR3 has 16 residues. The germline CDR1 and CDR2 sequences are SNHLY and FYNNEI. In the study's own analysis: Amplification of reference gene primers was used by the study to estimate nucleated cell counts. Some clones are missing from TCRdb's copy, which holds only in-frame ones; the method was immunoSEQ multiplex PCR. The V and J calls and clone size come from that table; D and trimming were worked out from the DNA. The table records 150,000 to 200,000 clones, approximately 85% of them present only once. V is TRBV2 and J is TRBJ1-1, with 7 bases lining up with TRBD1. The origin of this receptor is a woman aged 50 to 60 with COVID-19, enrolled during active disease. Sequenced material: peripheral blood. The CDR3, as DNA: TGTGCCAGCAGTGAACCCCAACGGACAGGGAACACTGAAGCTTTCTTT. Residues: CASSEPQRTGNTEAFF.